The 3 T cell receptor beta chains presented below share a single source sample, sequenced in a study of T cells in Graves' hyperthyroidism and ophthalmopathy (dated by TCRdb to the late 2010s). Library creation used multiplex PCR. The instrument was an Illumina HiSeq 2000. The TCR beta CDR3 regions were amplified from the RNA transcripts. For the first round of RT-PCR on the TCR CDR3, the HTBI primer set was used together with the Qiagen OneStep RT-PCR kit. The public reads were reprocessed in TCRdb via fastp at Q25 and MiXCR, keeping in-frame beta chains. Rows are unified per CDR3 protein, each entry keeping the most common DNA and genes. This sample holds under 350,000 distinct CDR3 sequences; approximately 17% were observed only once. Over 45% of the sample comes from the top ten. Material: blood. The origin of the receptors is a woman aged 55 to 70 with Graves' ophthalmopathy.

This clonotype has ten or more counts. The chain is built from TRBV27 and TRBJ2-7; D unclear. CDR3 size: 14 residues. With 1 base removed from V and 1 base from J, the gap between germline ends came to 8 bases. Germline CDR1 and CDR2: MNHEY and SMNVEV (reference sequence). CDR3: CASSLLGKSYEQYF. CDR3 bases: TGTGCCAGCAGTTTATTGGGCAAGTCCTACGAGCAGTACTTC.

This clonotype was counted many times. V is TRBV11-2 and J is TRBJ2-2; maybe TRBD2 (5 bases). Looked up from germline, CDR1 is SGHAT and CDR2 is FQNNGV. The CDR3 runs to 14 residues. The germline V and J ends were trimmed by 5 bases and 2 bases, with 9 bases remaining between them. In nucleotides, the CDR3 is TGTGCCAGCAGCGCCGGGATAAACACCGGGGAGCTGTTTTTT. Amino acid sequence: CASSAGINTGELFF.

This clonotype occurred many times. The chain links TRBV7-2 to TRBJ1-5; 8 nucleotides line up with TRBD1. Germline CDR1 SGHTA, CDR2 FQGNSA. The CDR3 contains 15 residues. With V trimmed by 5 bases and J by 5 bases, 8 bases remained unmatched. The chain's CDR3 is CASSATGTGHQPQHF. The DNA of the CDR3 is TGTGCCAGCAGCGCGACCGGGACAGGCCATCAGCCCCAGCATTTT.